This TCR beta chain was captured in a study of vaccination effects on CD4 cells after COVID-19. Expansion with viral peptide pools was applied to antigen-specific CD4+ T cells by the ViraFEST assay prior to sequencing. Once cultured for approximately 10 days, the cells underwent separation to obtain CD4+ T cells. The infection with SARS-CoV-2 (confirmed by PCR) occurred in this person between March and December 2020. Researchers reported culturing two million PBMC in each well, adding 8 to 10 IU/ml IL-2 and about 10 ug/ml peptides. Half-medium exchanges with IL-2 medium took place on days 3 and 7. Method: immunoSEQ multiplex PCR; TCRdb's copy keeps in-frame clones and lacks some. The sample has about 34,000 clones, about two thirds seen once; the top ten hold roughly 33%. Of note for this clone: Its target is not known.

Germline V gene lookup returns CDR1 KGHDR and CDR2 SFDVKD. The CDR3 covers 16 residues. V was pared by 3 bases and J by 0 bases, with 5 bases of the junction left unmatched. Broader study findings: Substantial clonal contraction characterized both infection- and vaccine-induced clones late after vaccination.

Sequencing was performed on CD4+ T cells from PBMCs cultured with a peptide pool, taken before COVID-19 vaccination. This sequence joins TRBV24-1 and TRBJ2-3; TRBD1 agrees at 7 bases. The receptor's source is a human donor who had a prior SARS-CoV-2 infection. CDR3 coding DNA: TGTGCCACCAGTGATACCGGGACAGCTAGCACAGATACGCAGTATTTT. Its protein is CATSDTGTASTDTQYF.